This note documents a single T cell receptor (beta chain) sequence. This clonotype showed up just a few times. No cognate antigen has been identified for it. Nothing much larger sits one base from this clone, and base qualities are not available. This specimen comes from a study of T cell repertoires in cytomegalovirus infection (dated by TCRdb to between 2019 and 2020). Describing the broader study: The HLA type of each donor mattered for the analysis, because public TCR beta signatures pointed to carriage of CMV infection along with the matching HLA type. Overall study outcomes, separate from this receptor: Cumulative frequency of public TCR beta family members discriminated carriers of CMV infection plus the relevant HLA type in this cohort and an independent approximately 350-donor cohort. The ex vivo response was dominated by HLA-C-restricted CMV-specific TCR beta clonotypes, which also provided the single most frequent clonotype in two of eight donors.

The CDR3 spans 17 residues, from the cysteine through the phenylalanine. Only the CDR3 DNA stays, 51 bases, in frame from base 1. V is shortened by 5 bases, J by 2 bases, and the region joining them spans 19 bases. Sequencing was performed on an Illumina HiSeq 1500. TCRdb reworked the public reads: Q25 trimming with fastp, MiXCR clone assembly, productive beta chains retained. Rows matching on CDR3 protein sequence are summarized as one entry with the most common DNA and genes. The sample table lists some 110,000 distinct CDR3 sequences, over 9.5% of them with a count of one. In total, the top ten clones hold 31% of the sample.

Sequencing was performed on PBMCs, sequenced either directly or after in vitro stimulation (not recorded which). The sequence links TRBV12-3 or TRBV12-4 to TRBJ2-1; the D gene is perhaps TRBD1, from 5 matching bases. The TCR sequence derives from a human donor in good health (CMV status not recorded). Some clones in this sample may be carry-over from other donors' samples. The CDR3 has the sequence CASSPSNVGRTYNEQFF. At the DNA level, the sequence is TGTGCCAGCAGTCCATCCAATGTGGGGCGCACCTACAATGAGCAGTTCTTC.